Listed below are T cell receptor beta chains from one sample, sequenced in a study of response to subunit inactivated influenza vaccine. Via MiXCR, TCRdb re-called the RT-PCR reads, giving one row per CDR3 protein. The table shows 800,000 or so distinct CDR3 sequences, with 21% occurring only once. This material consisted of PBMCs from blood, taken 4 to 6 days after vaccination. These receptors were obtained from a man in his forties or fifties who received an inactivated influenza vaccine. CDR3s include the opening cysteine and the closing phenylalanine or tryptophan.

J gene,CDR3 length,V gene,CDR3 protein
TRBJ1-1,14,TRBV7-9,CASSRGLLNTEAFF
TRBJ2-5,13,TRBV3-1,CASSTHNGETQYF
TRBJ2-2,15,TRBV5-1,CASSLTVRGTGELFF
TRBJ2-2,15,TRBV5-1,CASRRTGMNTGELFF
TRBJ2-7,13,TRBV7-2,CASSLQGAYEQYF
TRBJ1-1,14,TRBV12-3/TRBV12-4,CASTADRKNTEAFF
TRBJ1-5,17,TRBV11-2,CASSLEPGGFGNQPQHF
TRBJ1-1,17,TRBV4-3,CASSQAPYGTVNTEAFF
TRBJ1-1,16,TRBV7-9,CASSAGQLQKNTEAFF
TRBJ2-1,13,TRBV3-1,CASSQIPREGRFF
TRBJ2-1,14,TRBV29-1,CSVTGLAGVDEQFF
TRBJ2-3,18,TRBV11-1,CASSPWLAGGPNADTQYF
TRBJ2-3,14,TRBV4-3,CASSQGQGAHTQYF